The 7 T cell receptor beta chains in this list originate from one sample, sequenced in a study of siplizumab effects on memory and regulatory T cells. The assay was immunoSEQ multiplex PCR, and TCRdb's table has in-frame clones only and misses some. Of 50,000 or so clones listed, just over 90% are singletons. Sequencing was performed on CD8+ T cells sorted from blood. Receptors were obtained from a human donor in good health.

The rearrangement joins TRBV15 to TRBJ1-2; TRBD1 aligns across 7 bases. There are 15 residues in the CDR3. CDR1 is LNHNV and CDR2 is YYDKDF in the germline V gene (reference sequence). The V segment lost 5 bases and the J segment 3 bases; nucleotides outside the gene matches: 9. The CDR3 DNA is TGTGCCACCAGCGGGGGAGAAGGGGGCCACTATGGCTACACCTTC. Its translation is CATSGGEGGHYGYTF.

Only one count was recorded for this clone. V usage is TRBV7-2 and J usage is TRBJ1-5; the D is unclear. This CDR3 contains 14 residues. Germline loops: CDR1 SGHTA, CDR2 FQGNSA. Trimming left V 1 base short and J 2 bases short, with 6 bases between. The CDR3 region has the DNA TGTGCCAGCAGCTTAGAGGTAGGCAATCAGCCCCAGCATTTT. Amino acid sequence: CASSLEVGNQPQHF.

This clone was recorded a few times. The chain recombines TRBV6-6 with TRBJ1-1, with no clear D. V lost 2 bases and J 2 bases, leaving 6 bases between the germline ends. CDR1 and CDR2 (germline): MNHNY, SVGAGI (reference sequence). The CDR3 totals 13 residues. CDR3 region: CASSYTENTEAFF. The CDR3 coding sequence is TGTGCCAGCAGTTACACAGAAAACACTGAAGCTTTCTTT.

The J gene is TRBJ1-4, the V gene TRBV7-9; a weak D match, TRBD1 (6 bases). Germline V CDR1 and CDR2: SEHNR, FQNEAQ (reference sequence). Trimming removed 5 bases from V and 6 bases from J, with 16 bases in between. This CDR3 spans 15 amino acids. CDR3: CASSRRGALDEKLFF. The CDR3 DNA sequence: TGTGCCAGCAGCCGCAGGGGCGCCTTGGATGAAAAACTGTTTTTT.

V usage is TRBV19 and J usage is TRBJ2-7; possibly TRBD2 for D (5 bases). The germline V and J ends were trimmed by 4 bases and 4 bases, with 11 bases remaining between them. The CDR3 loop spans 13 amino acids. Germline-derived CDR1 and CDR2 are LNHDA and SQIVND (reference sequence). The CDR3 protein is CASSKEGLYEQYF. CDR3 DNA sequence: TGTGCCAGTAGTAAAGAGGGCCTATACGAGCAGTACTTC.

The rearrangement joins TRBV5-5 to TRBJ2-1; D is undetermined. This CDR3 has 15 amino acids. Germline V CDR1 and CDR2: SGHKS, YYEKEE (reference sequence). The germline V and J ends were trimmed by 2 bases and 8 bases, with 17 bases remaining between them. The CDR3 sequence: CASSLTSSGPHEQFF. The CDR3 nucleotides are TGTGCCAGCAGCTTAACGTCATCCGGGCCTCATGAGCAGTTCTTC. The full variable domain, its missing parts supplied by reference TRBV5-5 and TRBJ2-1, is DAGVTQSPTHLIKTRGQQVTLRCSPISGHKSVSWYQQVLGQGPQFIFQYYEKEERGRGNFPDRFSARQFPNYSSELNVNALLLGDSALYLCASSLTSSGPHEQFFGPGTRLTVL.

The chain joins TRBV5-1 to TRBJ2-3, with D maybe TRBD1 (6 bases). CDR3 size: 14 residues. Germline CDR1 and CDR2: SGHRS and YFSETQ. V was pared by 4 bases and J by 3 bases, with 12 bases between. CDR3 coding DNA: TGCGCCAGCAGCGATGGCAGGGGTACAGATACGCAGTATTTT. Its protein product is CASSDGRGTDTQYF. Together with reference TRBV5-1 and TRBJ2-3, the CDR3 gives the full variable domain: KAGVTQTPRYLIKTRGQQVTLSCSPISGHRSVSWYQQTPGQGLQFLFEYFSETQRNKGNFPGRFSGRQFSNSRSEMNVSTLELGDSALYLCASSDGRGTDTQYFGPGTRLTVL.